The text below deals with one T cell receptor beta chain. The target antigen is unknown. Germline is not matched at one junction end, which may reflect a read error. This entry comes from a study of T cell repertoires in cytomegalovirus infection. Whole-study context: CMV epitopes that were recently identified and HLA-C-restricted were used alongside well-studied HLA-B-restricted ones.

This CDR3 spans 17 amino acids. Per the germline V gene, CDR1 is SGHVS and CDR2 is FNYEAQ. One entry per CDR3 protein, called by TCRdb with MiXCR from the reads. The table lists fewer than 950,000 distinct CDR3 sequences, around a third of them singletons. The study's findings and limits: The ex vivo response showed dominance by HLA-C-restricted CMV-specific TCR beta clonotypes.

The input for sequencing was cultured CD8+ T cells from PBMCs, taken from culture after CMV antigen stimulation. The chain joins TRBV7-6 to TRBJ2-2; 12 nucleotides align to TRBD2. The sequence was obtained from a human donor in good health (CMV status not recorded). Some clones in this sample may be carry-over from other donors' samples. In DNA form, the CDR3 reads TGTGTCAGCAGCTTGAGGCTAGCGGGGGGGCCCGGCGGGGAGCTGTTTTTT. The encoded protein is CVSSLRLAGGPGGELFF.